Detailed here is one T cell receptor (beta chain). This clonotype was observed at least ten times. The antigen it recognizes is unknown. No much larger clone is present one base from it, and per-base qualities are unavailable. TCR beta CDR3 regions were amplified from RNA transcripts for repertoire sequencing. HTBI primers and the Qiagen OneStep RT-PCR kit were used in a first-round RT-PCR, which was followed by a second-round multiplex PCR, size selection and purification. Sequencing of the libraries was carried out on an Illumina HiSeq2000 in paired-end mode with 100 bp reads. As for how the authors treated the data: SOAPnuke was used to process the reads, removing any read that contained adapters or uncalled bases, had a mean Phred below 15, or lacked an exact match to the constant primer or identifier. High-quality paired reads were merged with COPE v1.2.5. Unique nucleotide sequences were defined as clonotypes and aligned to IMGT TRB V, D and J references using MiTCR v1.1. Analysis was restricted to V-J combinations with a frequency above 0.0001, which covered just over 98% of repertoires. For each V-J combination, a TCR clonal expansion and chaos score was defined as F50 clonal expansion divided by the chaos observed in the TCRdist matrix. Welch's t-statistics and random forest were used to reduce the features to around 13 V-J combinations, which were then used as input to a naive Bayes classifier. Thyroid-blood repertoire similarity was quantified with the Morisita-Horn index. TCRdb trimmed the raw reads at Q25, called clones with MiXCR and kept productive beta chains. Each CDR3 protein appears once, grouped with its most common genes and DNA. What appears here as the V and J calls and clone size reflects TCRdb's work, not the paper's. This sample comprises roughly 500,000 distinct CDR3 sequences, under 15% of them detected only once. Over 8% of the sample belongs to the ten largest clones.

The source of the sample is a study of Graves' ophthalmopathy and Graves' hyperthyroidism (dated by TCRdb to the late 2010s). For the study in its entirety: Peripheral blood was collected at initial diagnosis, prior to any treatment. TCR beta repertoire signatures were used to distinguish Graves' ophthalmopathy from Graves' hyperthyroidism and to predict progression to ophthalmopathy. In total, 120 to 150 blood samples were TCR-sequenced: 40 to 45 ophthalmopathy, some 80 hyperthyroidism and some 17 hyperthyroidism-to-ophthalmopathy patients. To explore V-J signatures that separate ophthalmopathy from hyperthyroidism, a discovery set of 95 to 100 patients was enrolled, consisting of 43 with ophthalmopathy and some 56 with stable hyperthyroidism. An independent validation cohort comprised some 19 hyperthyroidism patients and 15 to 17 patients who later progressed from hyperthyroidism to ophthalmopathy. T-cell repertoires of thyroid tissue and blood were compared in several hyperthyroidism patients. Once sampling was done, hyperthyroidism patients were given methimazole at a starting dose of 30 mg daily, while ophthalmopathy patients were given high-dose intravenous methylprednisolone. The 100 discovery patients were randomly split 7:3 into training and test sets.

There are 14 amino acids in the CDR3, from cysteine to phenylalanine inclusive. Of the read, only the CDR3 DNA is kept; its 42 bases are in frame from base 1. Trimming takes 6 bases from V and 2 bases from J, and the germline ends sit 14 bases apart. CDR1 and CDR2 are drawn from the germline V gene (reference sequence): WNHNN, SYGVQD. Beyond this particular receptor, the publication reports: Ophthalmopathy was separated from stable hyperthyroidism by the 13-signature model with about 88% sensitivity and around 81% specificity in cross-validation and with 80%/75% in the test set. Most expanded thyroid clonotypes with a frequency above 0.001 also appeared in blood, which suggests that blood repertoires may reflect the immune response in the thyroid. In validation, the model predicted ophthalmopathy progression with more than 55% sensitivity and 72.22% specificity; some 13 predicted patients were CT-confirmed with GO in a median of approximately 6.2 months. No statistical method was used to set the sample size in advance, and the investigators knew which group each participant was assigned to.

Patients with ophthalmopathy had moderately to severely active disease, with a Clinical Activity Score of 3 or more, a NOSPECS grade of 4 or more, and a disease duration of less than 3 months. Patients with other autoimmune diseases, uncontrolled infections, pregnancy or lactation were excluded from the study. Clinical symptoms, serum thyroxine, TRAb, thyroid ultrasound and orbital computed tomography were used for diagnosis. Ficoll-Paque density gradient centrifugation was used to isolate PBMCs from around 10 ml of fresh peripheral blood. Trizol reagent was used to extract the total RNA, and its quality was then checked on an Agilent 2100 Bioanalyzer.

Sequenced sample: blood. The source of this sequence is a woman between 25 and 40 years old with Graves' ophthalmopathy. Donor details come from another sample of the same person, matched by shared clones. The V gene is TRBV10-1 and the J gene is TRBJ2-7; TRBD2 is possibly the D segment (5 matching bases). The nucleotide sequence is TGCGCCAGCAGCGAGGGATTTGGCGCCTACGAGCAGTACTTC. Its protein is CASSEGFGAYEQYF.